The rows below give T cell receptor beta chains drawn from one sample of a study of OX40 agonist ivuxolimab in advanced cancers. Clones were sequenced by immunoSEQ multiplex PCR, and TCRdb holds only the in-frame ones, with some missing. Of tens of thousands of clones in the sample, 90% were seen once. The specimen was CD4+ or CD8+ T cells sorted from blood, collected in a trial of the OX40 agonist ivuxolimab. These receptors all stem from an adult with an advanced solid tumor such as melanoma, head and neck, liver or kidney cancer. Both conserved end residues are part of each CDR3. The D gene is left open where the match is weak. Expanded clones are given a class, and other clones once, few, many or no size at all.

D,J,size,V,DNA,CDR3
TRBD1,TRBJ1-5,NA,TRBV15,TGTGCCACCAGCAGGACAGGGCAGCCCCAGCATTTT,CATSRTGQPQHF
NA,TRBJ2-6,NA,TRBV6-4,TGTGCCAGCAGTCCAGTAGATGGGGCCAACGTCCTGACTTTC,CASSPVDGANVLTF
NA,TRBJ2-5,NA,TRBV28,TGTGCCAGCGGGGGGCTAGGGGAGACCCAGTACTTC,CASGGLGETQYF
NA,TRBJ2-5,once,TRBV28,TGTGCCAGCAGTTTAATGGGGCCGGAGACCCAGTACTTC,CASSLMGPETQYF
NA,TRBJ1-5,once,TRBV28,TGTGCCAGCACCGACTCAGGGTGGGGGCTGACGGGCAATCAGCCCCAGCATTTT,CASTDSGWGLTGNQPQHF
NA,TRBJ2-5,NA,TRBV7-3,TGTGCCAGCAGCTTAAGAACTACAGGGGAGACCCAGTACTTC,CASSLRTTGETQYF
NA,TRBJ2-3,NA,TRBV7-3,TGTGCCAGCAGCTCGTCCTTAGGGGGTAGCACAGATACGCAGTATTTT,CASSSSLGGSTDTQYF
NA,TRBJ1-6,few,TRBV28,TGTGCCAGCACCACCCCGGGACGGGGGAATTCACCCCTCCACTTT,CASTTPGRGNSPLHF
NA,TRBJ1-6,once,TRBV6-5,TGTGCCAGCACCTTTCGGGTTGGTTCACCCCTCCACTTT,CASTFRVGSPLHF
NA,TRBJ2-3,NA,TRBV5-1,TGCGCCAGCAGCTTGATCGATAGGGGGGTAGTCGGAGATACGCAGTATTTT,CASSLIDRGVVGDTQYF
TRBD1,TRBJ1-2,NA,TRBV18,TGTGCCAGCTCAGTAACAGGGGGCGGGACGACATGGTGCTACACCTTC,CASSVTGGGTTWCYTF
TRBD2,TRBJ2-7,NA,TRBV10-3,TGTGCCATCAAGGCTAGCGGGAATACCTACGAGCAGTACTTC,CAIKASGNTYEQYF
TRBD2,TRBJ2-3,few,TRBV25-1,TGTGCCAGCAGCCCGACTAGCGGGGTTAGCACAGATACGCAGTATTTT,CASSPTSGVSTDTQYF
TRBD2,TRBJ2-7,NA,TRBV7-2,TGTGCCAGCAGCTTCCTAGCGGGAGGTTACGAGCAGTACTTC,CASSFLAGGYEQYF
NA,TRBJ1-2,NA,TRBV7-8,TGTGCCAGCAGCTTAGTTACAGGGCCTAACTATGGCTACACCTTC,CASSLVTGPNYGYTF
NA,TRBJ1-1,few,TRBV12-5,TGTGCTAGTGGTTCCGACAGAAACACTGAAGCTTTCTTT,CASGSDRNTEAFF
NA,TRBJ2-5,NA,TRBV7-6,TGTGCCAGCAGCTTAGGGCATCTAGAGACCCAGTACTTC,CASSLGHLETQYF